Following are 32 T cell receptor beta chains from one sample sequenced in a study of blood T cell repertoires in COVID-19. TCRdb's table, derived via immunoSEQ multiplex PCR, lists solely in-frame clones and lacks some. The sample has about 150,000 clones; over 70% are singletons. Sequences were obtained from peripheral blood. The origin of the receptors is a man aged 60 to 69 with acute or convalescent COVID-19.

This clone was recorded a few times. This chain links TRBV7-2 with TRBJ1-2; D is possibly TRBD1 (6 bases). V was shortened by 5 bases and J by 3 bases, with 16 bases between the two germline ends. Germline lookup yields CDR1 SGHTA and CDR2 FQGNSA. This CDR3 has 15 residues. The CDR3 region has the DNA TGTGCCAGCAGCCCGAGTGGCAGGGGTGACTATGGCTACACCTTC. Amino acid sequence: CASSPSGRGDYGYTF. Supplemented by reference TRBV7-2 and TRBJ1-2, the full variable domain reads GAGVSQSPSNKVTEKGKDVELRCDPISGHTALYWYRQSLGQGLEFLIYFQGNSAPDKSGLPSDRFSAERTGGSVSTLTIQRTQQEDSAVYLCASSPSGRGDYGYTFGSGTRLTVV.

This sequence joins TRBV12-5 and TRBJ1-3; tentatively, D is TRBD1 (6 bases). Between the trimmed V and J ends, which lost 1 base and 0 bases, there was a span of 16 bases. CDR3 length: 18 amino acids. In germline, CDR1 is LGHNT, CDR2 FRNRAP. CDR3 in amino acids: CASGLAQGGSLSGNTIYF. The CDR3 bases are TGTGCTAGTGGTTTGGCCCAAGGGGGTAGCCTCTCTGGAAACACCATATATTTT.

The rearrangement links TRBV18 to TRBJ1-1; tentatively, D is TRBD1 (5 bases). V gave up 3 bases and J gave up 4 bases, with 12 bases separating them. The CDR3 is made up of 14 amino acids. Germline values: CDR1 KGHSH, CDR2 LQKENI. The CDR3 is CASSPGGQGTEAFF. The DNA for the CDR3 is TGTGCCAGCTCACCCGGTGGGCAGGGCACTGAAGCTTTCTTT. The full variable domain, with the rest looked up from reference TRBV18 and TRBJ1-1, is NAGVMQNPRHLVRRRGQEARLRCSPMKGHSHVYWYRQLPEEGLKFMVYLQKENIIDESGMPKERFSAEFPKEGPSILRIQQVVRGDSAAYFCASSPGGQGTEAFFGQGTRLTVV.

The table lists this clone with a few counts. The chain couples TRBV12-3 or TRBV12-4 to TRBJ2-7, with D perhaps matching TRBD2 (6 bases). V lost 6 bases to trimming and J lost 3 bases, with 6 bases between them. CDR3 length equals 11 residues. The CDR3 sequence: CASRGGYEQYF. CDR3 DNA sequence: TGTGCCAGCAGGGGAGGCTACGAGCAGTACTTC.

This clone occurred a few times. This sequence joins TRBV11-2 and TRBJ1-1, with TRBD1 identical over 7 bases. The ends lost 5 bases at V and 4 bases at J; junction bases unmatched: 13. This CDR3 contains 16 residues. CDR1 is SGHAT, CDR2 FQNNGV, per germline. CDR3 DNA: TGTGCCAGCAGCAAGACAGGGAAGGGTTTTGTCACTGAAGCTTTCTTT. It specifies CASSKTGKGFVTEAFF.

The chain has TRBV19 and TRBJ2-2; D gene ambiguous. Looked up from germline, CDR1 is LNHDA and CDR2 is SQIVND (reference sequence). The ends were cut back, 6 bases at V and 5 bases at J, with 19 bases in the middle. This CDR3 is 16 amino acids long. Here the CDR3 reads CASSPRRSPLTGELFF. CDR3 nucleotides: TGTGCCAGTAGCCCCAGAAGGAGCCCTCTAACCGGGGAGCTGTTTTTT.

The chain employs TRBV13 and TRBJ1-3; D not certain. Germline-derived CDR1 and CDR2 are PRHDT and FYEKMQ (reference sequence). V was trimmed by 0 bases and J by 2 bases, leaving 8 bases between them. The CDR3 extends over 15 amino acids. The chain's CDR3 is CASSLGSVAGNTIYF. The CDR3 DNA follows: TGTGCCAGCAGCTTAGGTTCAGTCGCTGGAAACACCATATATTTT.

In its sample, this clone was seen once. The CDR3 DNA sequence: TGTGCCAGTAGTGGGACAGACACAGATACGCAGTATTTT. It encodes CASSGTDTDTQYF. The genes are TRBV19 and TRBJ2-3, with TRBD1 matching over 7 bases. The CDR3 sequence is 13 residues long. The trim removed 5 bases at V and 2 bases at J, leaving 1 base unmatched. The germline gives CDR1 LNHDA, CDR2 SQIVND (reference sequence).

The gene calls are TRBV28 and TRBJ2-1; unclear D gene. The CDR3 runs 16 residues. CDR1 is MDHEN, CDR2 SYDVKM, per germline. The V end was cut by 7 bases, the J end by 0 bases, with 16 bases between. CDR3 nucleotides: TGTGCCAGCAACAACCCTAGACTCAACTCCTACAATGAGCAGTTCTTC. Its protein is CASNNPRLNSYNEQFF.

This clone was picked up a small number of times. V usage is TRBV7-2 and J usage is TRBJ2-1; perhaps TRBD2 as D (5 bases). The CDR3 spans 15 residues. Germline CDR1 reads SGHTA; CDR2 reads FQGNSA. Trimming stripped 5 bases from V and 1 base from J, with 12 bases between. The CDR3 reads CASSPVWRSYNEQFF. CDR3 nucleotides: TGTGCCAGCAGCCCGGTCTGGAGGTCCTACAATGAGCAGTTCTTC.

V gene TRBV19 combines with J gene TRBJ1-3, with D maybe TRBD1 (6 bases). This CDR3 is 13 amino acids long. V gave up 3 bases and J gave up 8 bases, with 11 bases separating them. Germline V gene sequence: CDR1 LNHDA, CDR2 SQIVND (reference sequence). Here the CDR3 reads CASSMGAQDTIYF. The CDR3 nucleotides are TGTGCCAGTAGTATGGGGGCTCAGGACACCATATATTTT.

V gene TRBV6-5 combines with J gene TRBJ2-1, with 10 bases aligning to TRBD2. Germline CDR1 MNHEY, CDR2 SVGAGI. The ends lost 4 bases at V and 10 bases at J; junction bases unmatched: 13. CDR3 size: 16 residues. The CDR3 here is CASSSLAGATFREQFF. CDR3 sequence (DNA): TGTGCCAGCAGTTCCCTAGCGGGGGCAACATTTAGGGAGCAGTTCTTC.

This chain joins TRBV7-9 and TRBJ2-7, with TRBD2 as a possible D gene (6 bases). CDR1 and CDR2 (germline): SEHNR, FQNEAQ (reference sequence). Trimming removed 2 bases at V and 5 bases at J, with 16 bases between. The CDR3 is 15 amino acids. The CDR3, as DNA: TGTGCCAGCAGCTTATCGGCGGGATTTCGTAACGAGCAGTACTTC. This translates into CASSLSAGFRNEQYF.

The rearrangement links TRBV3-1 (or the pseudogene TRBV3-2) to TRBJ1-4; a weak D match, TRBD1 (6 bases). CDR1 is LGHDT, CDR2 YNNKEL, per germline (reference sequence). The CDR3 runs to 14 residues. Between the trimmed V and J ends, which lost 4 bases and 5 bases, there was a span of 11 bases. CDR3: CASSPAGENEKLFF. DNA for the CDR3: TGTGCCAGCAGCCCCGCAGGGGAGAATGAAAAACTGTTTTTT.

CDR3 nucleotides: TGTGCAAGTCGCTTGTTTTGGGGGGAGAATGGCACAGATACGCAGTATTTT. It yields the protein CASRLFWGENGTDTQYF. The chain uses TRBV12-2 and TRBJ2-3; TRBD2 is taken as the D call from the table, unchecked against the DNA. TRBV12-2 is reported as a pseudogene. This CDR3 comprises 17 residues.

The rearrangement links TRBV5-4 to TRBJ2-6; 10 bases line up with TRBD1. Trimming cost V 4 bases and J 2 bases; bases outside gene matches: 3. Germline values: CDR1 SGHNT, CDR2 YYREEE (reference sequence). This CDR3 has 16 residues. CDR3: CASSPGQGTGANVLTF. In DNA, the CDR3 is TGTGCCAGCAGCCCGGGACAGGGGACTGGGGCCAACGTCCTGACTTTC.

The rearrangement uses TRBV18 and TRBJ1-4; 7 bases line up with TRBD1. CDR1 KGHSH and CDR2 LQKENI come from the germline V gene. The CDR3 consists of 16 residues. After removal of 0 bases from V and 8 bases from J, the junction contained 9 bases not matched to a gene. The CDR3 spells CASSPPNRGGREKLFF. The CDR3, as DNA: TGTGCCAGCTCACCACCGAACAGAGGGGGCCGGGAAAAACTGTTTTTT.

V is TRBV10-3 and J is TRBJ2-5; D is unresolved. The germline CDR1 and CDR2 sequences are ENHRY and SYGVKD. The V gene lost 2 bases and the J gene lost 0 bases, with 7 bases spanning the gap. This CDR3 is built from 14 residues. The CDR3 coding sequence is TGTGCCATCAGTGAGGGGCCCAACCAAGAGACCCAGTACTTC. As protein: CAISEGPNQETQYF.

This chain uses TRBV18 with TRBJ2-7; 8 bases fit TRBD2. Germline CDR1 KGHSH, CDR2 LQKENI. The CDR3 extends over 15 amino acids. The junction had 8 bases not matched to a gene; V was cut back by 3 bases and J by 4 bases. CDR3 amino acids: CASSPADGGVYEQYF. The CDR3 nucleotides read TGTGCCAGCTCACCGGCCGACGGGGGGGTATACGAGCAGTACTTC.

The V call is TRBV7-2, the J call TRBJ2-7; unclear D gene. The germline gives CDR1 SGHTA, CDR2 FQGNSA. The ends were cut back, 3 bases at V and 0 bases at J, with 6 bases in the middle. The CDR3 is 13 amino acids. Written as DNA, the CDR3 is TGTGCCAGCAGCTTCCAGGACTCCTACGAGCAGTACTTC. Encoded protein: CASSFQDSYEQYF.

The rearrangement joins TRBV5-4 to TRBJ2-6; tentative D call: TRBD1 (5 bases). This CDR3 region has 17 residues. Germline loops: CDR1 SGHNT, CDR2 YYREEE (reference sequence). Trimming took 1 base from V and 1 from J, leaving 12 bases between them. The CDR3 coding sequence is TGTGCCAGCAGCTTGTTTACAGGCTATTCTGGGGCCAACGTCCTGACTTTC. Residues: CASSLFTGYSGANVLTF.

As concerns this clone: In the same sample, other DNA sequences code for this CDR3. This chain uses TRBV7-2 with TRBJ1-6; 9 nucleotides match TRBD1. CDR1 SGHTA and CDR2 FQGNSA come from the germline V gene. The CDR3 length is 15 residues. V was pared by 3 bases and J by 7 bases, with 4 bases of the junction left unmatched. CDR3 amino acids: CASSLRQGGNSPLHF. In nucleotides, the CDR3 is TGTGCCAGCAGCTTGAGACAGGGGGGCAATTCACCCCTCCACTTT.

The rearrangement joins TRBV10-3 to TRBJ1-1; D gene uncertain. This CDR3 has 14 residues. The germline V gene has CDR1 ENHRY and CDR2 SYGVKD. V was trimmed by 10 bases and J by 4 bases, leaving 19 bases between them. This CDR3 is CATQLRRGGTEAFF. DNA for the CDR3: TGTGCCACCCAATTAAGACGGGGAGGCACTGAAGCTTTCTTT.

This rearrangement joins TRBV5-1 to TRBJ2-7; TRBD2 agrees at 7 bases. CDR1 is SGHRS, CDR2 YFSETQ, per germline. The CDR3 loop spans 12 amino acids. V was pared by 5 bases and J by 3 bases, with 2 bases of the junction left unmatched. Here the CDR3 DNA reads TGCGCCAGCAGGGGGGGGAGCTACGAGCAGTACTTC. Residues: CASRGGSYEQYF.

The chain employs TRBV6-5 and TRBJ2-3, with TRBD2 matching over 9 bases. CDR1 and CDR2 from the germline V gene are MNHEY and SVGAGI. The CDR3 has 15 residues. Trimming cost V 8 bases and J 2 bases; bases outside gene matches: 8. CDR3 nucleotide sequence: TGTGCCAGCTCGGCTAGCGGGGATTACACAGATACGCAGTATTTT. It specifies CASSASGDYTDTQYF.

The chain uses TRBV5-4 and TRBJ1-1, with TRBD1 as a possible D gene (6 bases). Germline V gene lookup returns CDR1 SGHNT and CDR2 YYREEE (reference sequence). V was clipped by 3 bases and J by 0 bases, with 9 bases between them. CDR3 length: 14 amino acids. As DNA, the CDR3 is TGTGCCAGCAGCTCCGGGACACTGAACACTGAAGCTTTCTTT. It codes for CASSSGTLNTEAFF.

For the CDR3, the DNA is TGTGCCAGCAGCTTAGGGGCGAGAAACACCATATATTTT. This encodes CASSLGARNTIYF. This chain connects TRBV11-2 to TRBJ1-3; D unclear. V shed 1 base and J shed 5 bases, with 6 bases lying between them. Germline assignment: CDR1 SGHAT and CDR2 FQNNGV. CDR3 size: 13 residues.

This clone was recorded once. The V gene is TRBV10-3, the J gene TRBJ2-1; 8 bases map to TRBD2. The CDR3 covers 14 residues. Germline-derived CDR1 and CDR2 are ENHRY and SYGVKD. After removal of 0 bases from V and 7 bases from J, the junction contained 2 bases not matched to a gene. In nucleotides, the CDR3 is TGTGCCATCAGTGAGTCGGTAGCGGGGAATGAGCAGTTCTTC. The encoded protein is CAISESVAGNEQFF.

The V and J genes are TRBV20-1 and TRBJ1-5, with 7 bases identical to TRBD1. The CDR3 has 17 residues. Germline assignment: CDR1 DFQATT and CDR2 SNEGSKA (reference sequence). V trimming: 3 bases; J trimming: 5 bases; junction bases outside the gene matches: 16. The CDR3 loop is CSASRGQGVDRDQPQHF. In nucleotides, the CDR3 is TGCAGTGCTAGTCGAGGGCAGGGGGTCGATCGGGATCAGCCCCAGCATTTT.

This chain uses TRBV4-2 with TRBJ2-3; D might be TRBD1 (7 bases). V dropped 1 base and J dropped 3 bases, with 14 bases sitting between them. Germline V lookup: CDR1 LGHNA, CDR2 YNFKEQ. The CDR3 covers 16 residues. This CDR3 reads CASSQVIRGATDTQYF. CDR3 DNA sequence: TGTGCCAGCAGCCAAGTCATCAGGGGGGCTACAGATACGCAGTATTTT.

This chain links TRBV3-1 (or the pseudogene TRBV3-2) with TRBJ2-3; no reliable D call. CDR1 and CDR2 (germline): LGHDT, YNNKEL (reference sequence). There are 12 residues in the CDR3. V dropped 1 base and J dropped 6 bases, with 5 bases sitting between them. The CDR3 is CASSQVEDTQYF. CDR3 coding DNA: TGTGCCAGCAGCCAAGTAGAGGATACGCAGTATTTT.

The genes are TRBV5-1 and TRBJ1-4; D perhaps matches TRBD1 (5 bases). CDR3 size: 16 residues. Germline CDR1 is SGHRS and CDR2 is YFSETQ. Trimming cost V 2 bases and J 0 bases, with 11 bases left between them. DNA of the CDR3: TGCGCCAGCAGCTTTGGGACTGGTGCAACTAATGAAAAACTGTTTTTT. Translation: CASSFGTGATNEKLFF.